One sample yielded the 16 T cell receptor beta chains listed below, sequenced in a study of CD8 T cells in ankylosing spondylitis. These TCRs' antigens remain unknown. Using its own MiXCR run on the 5' RACE reads, TCRdb lists one record per CDR3 protein. The data hold tens of thousands of distinct CDR3 sequences, with about 8.1% observed a single time. Whole-study results and caveats: Blood from ankylosing spondylitis patients appeared to carry a characteristic roughly 8-variant TCR beta motif.

Input material: blood, either unsorted or a sorted T cell fraction (not recorded which). These receptors all stem from a male donor with ankylosing spondylitis.

This clonotype was observed a few times. The rearrangement links TRBV12-3 or TRBV12-4 to TRBJ1-1, with 8 bases fitting TRBD1. The CDR3 runs to 15 residues. The V segment lost 7 bases and the J segment 3 bases; nucleotides outside the gene matches: 10. CDR3 bases: TGTGCCAGCAACAAACCGGACAGGGAGGACACTGAAGCTTTCTTT. This codes for CASNKPDREDTEAFF.

There are many counts of this clonotype. This chain links TRBV29-1 with TRBJ2-2; the D gene is possibly TRBD2 (5 bases). This CDR3 spans 16 amino acids. Germline-derived CDR1 and CDR2 are SQVTM and ANQGSEA. Trimming pared 6 bases from V and 0 bases from J, leaving 17 bases between. The CDR3 region has the DNA TGCAGCGTAAACCTGAGGGAAACAGCGAACACCGGGGAGCTGTTTTTT. This translates into CSVNLRETANTGELFF.

The gene calls are TRBV7-9 and TRBJ2-7; D is unresolved. The length of the CDR3 is 13 residues. V was trimmed by 2 bases and J by 2 bases, leaving 7 bases between them. Germline V gene data show CDR1 as SEHNR and CDR2 as FQNEAQ (reference sequence). This chain's CDR3 is CASSLSRTYEQYF. The CDR3 DNA reads TGTGCCAGCAGCTTAAGTCGGACCTACGAGCAGTACTTC.

This clonotype was picked up a small number of times. The CDR3 nucleotides read TGTGCCACCAGTGAGGGGACGTTATCTGGGGCCAACGTCCTGACTTTC. Its protein product is CATSEGTLSGANVLTF. This sequence joins TRBV24-1 and TRBJ2-6, with D possibly being TRBD1 or TRBD2 (5 bases each). The CDR3 extends over 16 amino acids. Per germline, CDR1 KGHDR and CDR2 SFDVKD. V lost 4 bases and J lost 1, with 10 bases in between.

This clonotype was counted at least ten times. The chain couples TRBV11-1 to TRBJ1-5; the D is unclear. The germline V and J ends were trimmed by 1 base and 2 bases, with 18 bases remaining between them. CDR3 length: 18 amino acids. Germline V lookup: CDR1 SGHAT, CDR2 FQDESV (reference sequence). The chain's CDR3 is CASSLEWGEGWGNQPQHF. The DNA for the CDR3 is TGTGCCAGCAGCTTAGAGTGGGGAGAGGGCTGGGGCAATCAGCCCCAGCATTTT.

There are many counts of this clonotype. The CDR3 reads CASSSGTYNEQFF. The CDR3, as DNA: TGTGCCAGCAGTTCCGGGACCTACAATGAGCAGTTCTTC. This sequence joins TRBV11-2 and TRBJ2-1; TRBD2 is a possible D gene (5 bases). This CDR3 is 13 amino acids long. CDR1 and CDR2 (germline): SGHAT, FQNNGV. Between the trimmed V and J ends, which lost 6 bases and 2 bases, there was a span of 8 bases.

This chain links TRBV6-1 with TRBJ1-5; unclear D gene. This CDR3 spans 16 amino acids. CDR1 is MNHNS and CDR2 is SASEGT in the germline V gene. The V end was cut by 7 bases, the J end by 0 bases, with 16 bases between. The CDR3 bases are TGTGCCAGCACTCTTAAGACAAGGTATAGCAATCAGCCCCAGCATTTT. It yields the protein CASTLKTRYSNQPQHF.

The CDR3 region is CSARAEREGYNEQFF. DNA of the CDR3: TGCAGTGCTAGAGCTGAGCGGGAGGGCTACAATGAGCAGTTCTTC. This chain uses TRBV20-1 with TRBJ2-1; the match to TRBD2 covers 10 bases. After removal of 1 base from V and 3 bases from J, the junction contained 3 bases not matched to a gene. CDR3 length: 15 residues. CDR1 DFQATT and CDR2 SNEGSKA come from the germline V gene (reference sequence).

This clonotype was detected many times. This chain uses TRBV7-9 with TRBJ2-2, with a tentative D call TRBD2 (6 bases). The V end was cut by 11 bases, the J end by 4 bases, with 11 bases between. Germline-derived CDR1 and CDR2 are SEHNR and FQNEAQ (reference sequence). The CDR3 has 12 amino acids. The CDR3 DNA reads TGTGCCGGTCTAGCGTTCACCGGGGAGCTGTTTTTT. Translated: CAGLAFTGELFF.

This clonotype was counted at least ten times. The rearrangement uses TRBV12-3 or TRBV12-4 and TRBJ1-2; perhaps TRBD1 as D (6 bases). Trimming took 5 bases from V and 6 from J, leaving 19 bases between them. The CDR3 is 15 amino acids. The CDR3 sequence: CASSLGGPGGNGYTF. The CDR3 nucleotides are TGTGCCAGCAGTCTAGGGGGGCCAGGAGGGAATGGCTACACCTTC.

This clonotype was seen ten or more times. This chain uses TRBV21-1 with TRBJ1-5; the table assigns TRBD1, which was not confirmed against the DNA. TRBV21-1 has pseudogene status. This CDR3 is built from 20 residues. CDR3 amino acids: CASTSHRGPLEFYSNQPQHF. The CDR3 nucleotides are TGTGCCAGCACATCACACCGGGGGCCACTCGAATTCTATAGCAATCAGCCCCAGCATTTT.

This clonotype was counted many times. J is TRBJ2-3 and V is TRBV4-2; 10 nucleotides match TRBD2. V shed 6 bases and J 0 bases; nucleotides not matched to a gene: 3. Germline V gene sequence: CDR1 LGHNA, CDR2 YNFKEQ. This CDR3 comprises 15 residues. The CDR3 protein is CASSPTSGSTDTQYF. The CDR3 DNA is TGTGCCAGCAGTCCGACTAGCGGGAGCACAGATACGCAGTATTTT.

This clonotype was observed a handful of times. The V call is TRBV18, the J call TRBJ2-1, with D perhaps TRBD2 (6 bases). V was pared by 6 bases and J by 2 bases, with 14 bases between. Germline values: CDR1 KGHSH, CDR2 LQKENI. There are 15 residues in the CDR3. The DNA for the CDR3 is TGTGCCAGCTCCCCGGGGACTGGAGCCTACAATGAGCAGTTCTTC. Translating gives CASSPGTGAYNEQFF.

This clonotype appeared many times. The rearrangement links TRBV24-1 to TRBJ2-2, with a weak D call TRBD1 (6 bases). Trimming removed 8 bases at V and 3 bases at J, with 21 bases between. The germline CDR1 and CDR2 sequences are KGHDR and SFDVKD. The CDR3 extends over 17 amino acids. This chain's CDR3 is CATKSTVNRADTGELFF. The CDR3 nucleotides are TGTGCCACCAAGAGTACGGTGAACAGGGCGGACACCGGGGAGCTGTTTTTT.

This clonotype was counted many times. This chain joins TRBV5-5 and TRBJ2-7; D is ambiguous. Trimming left V 7 bases short and J 1 base short, with 12 bases between. Germline V CDR1 and CDR2: SGHKS, YYEKEE (reference sequence). The CDR3 spans 13 residues. CDR3 DNA sequence: TGTGCCAGCGCTAACAGATCTTCCTACGAGCAGTACTTC. It encodes CASANRSSYEQYF.

This clonotype was detected ten times or more. The rearrangement uses TRBV7-2 and TRBJ2-5, with 11 bases identical to TRBD1. Germline loops: CDR1 SGHTA, CDR2 FQGNSA. The CDR3 is 15 residues long. Trimming cost V 2 bases and J 5 bases; bases outside gene matches: 4. The CDR3 sequence: CASSLRTGGRETQYF. The CDR3 coding sequence is TGTGCCAGCAGCTTACGGACAGGGGGCAGGGAGACCCAGTACTTC.